This paragraph reports one TCR beta chain. Its specificity is unknown. This entry belongs to a study of T cells expressing NK-cell markers. Whole-study findings and limits: The CD3+CD56-NKG2C+ fraction was also led by these clonotypes in a handful of donors.

CDR1 LNHDA and CDR2 SQIVND come from the germline V gene (reference sequence). This CDR3 has 16 amino acids. TCRdb reprocessed the 5' RACE reads and keeps a single row for each CDR3 protein, giving no DNA. Listed are about 460,000 distinct CDR3 sequences; more than 1.4% falls within the top ten. The chain links TRBV19 to TRBJ1-3; TCRdb's D call of TRBD1 is untestable without DNA. The material sequenced was blood T cells: a sorted CD56 or NKG2C T cell subset, CD4+ or CD8+ T cells, or bulk PBMC T cells (not recorded which). This TCR came from a woman aged 45-65 years in good health. The CDR3 loop is CASTNRGAGVGNTIYF.